Listed here are 14 T cell receptor beta chains from one sample, sequenced in a study of blood T cell repertoires in COVID-19 (dated by TCRdb to about 2020). The protocol used for the library was the immunoSEQ multiplex PCR assay. TCRdb took over this immuneACCESS table, retaining in-frame rearrangements with V and J assigned. Such tables are incomplete; in checked studies, under half of the missing clones stem from an unresolved V gene, and the remainder is unexplained. Recorded for this sample are roughly 150,000 clones; over 70% of them occurred a single time. Of the sample, roughly 0.52% is held by the ten largest clones. The sequenced sample was peripheral blood. The source is a man in his 60s with acute or convalescent COVID-19.

The genes are TRBV6-5 and TRBJ2-5; TRBD2 matches at 12 bases. This CDR3 is built from 14 residues. CDR1 is MNHEY, CDR2 SVGAGI, per germline. Unmatched junction bases numbered 5, after V lost 7 bases and J lost 5 bases. Here the CDR3 reads CASIRTSGEETQYF. The CDR3 DNA reads as TGTGCCAGCATTAGGACTAGCGGGGAGGAGACCCAGTACTTC.

As DNA, the CDR3 is TGTGCCAGCAGTACACAGGGGGCACGGTACGAGCAGTACTTC. As protein: CASSTQGARYEQYF. The chain links TRBV6-5 to TRBJ2-7, with 9 positions matching TRBD1. The CDR3 is 14 amino acids. Looked up from germline, CDR1 is MNHEY and CDR2 is SVGAGI. Trimming cost V 5 bases and J 4 bases; bases outside gene matches: 6.

This chain links TRBV21-1 with TRBJ2-5; TRBD2 was called by the table and not checked on the DNA. TRBV21-1 is designated a pseudogene. The length of the CDR3 is 17 residues. CDR3 sequence reads: CASSGKGLAGFKETQYF. The CDR3 DNA reads TGTGCCAGCAGCGGTAAAGGACTAGCGGGATTCAAAGAGACCCAGTACTTC.

The V call is TRBV5-1, the J call TRBJ1-4; no clear D gene. CDR1 and CDR2 (germline): SGHRS, YFSETQ. V lost 0 bases to trimming and J lost 0 bases, with 12 bases between them. This CDR3 has 17 residues. In DNA form, the CDR3 reads TGCGCCAGCAGCTTGGAGGCCCCAGGAACAACTAATGAAAAACTGTTTTTT. Translated: CASSLEAPGTTNEKLFF.

The chain combines TRBV6-2 or TRBV6-3 with TRBJ1-6, with 8 bases aligning to TRBD1. The V and J ends lost 4 bases and 0 bases, in that order; junction bases with no gene match: 11. The germline V gene encodes CDR1 MNHEY and CDR2 SVGEGT. The CDR3 is 19 amino acids. As DNA, the CDR3 is TGTGCCAGCAGTTCTAAGGGACAGGCTGTTTTCTCCTATAATTCACCCCTCCACTTT. This gives the protein CASSSKGQAVFSYNSPLHF.

The chain links TRBV6-2 or TRBV6-3 to TRBJ2-2; D is possibly TRBD2 (6 bases). The V end was cut by 4 bases, the J end by 1 base, with 10 bases between. CDR3 size: 15 residues. CDR1 is MNHEY and CDR2 is SVGEGT in the germline V gene. CDR3 in amino acids: CASSWSGVNTGELFF. DNA of the CDR3: TGTGCCAGCAGTTGGTCGGGGGTGAACACCGGGGAGCTGTTTTTT.

This chain's CDR3 is CASSFSLHEQYF. The CDR3 bases are TGTGCCAGCAGTTTTAGTTTACACGAGCAGTACTTC. The V call is TRBV28, the J call TRBJ2-7; no clear D gene. CDR3 length: 12 residues. Trimming removed 3 bases from V and 5 bases from J, with 8 bases in between. From germline, CDR1 is MDHEN and CDR2 SYDVKM. Variable domain in full (rest from reference TRBV28 and TRBJ2-7): DVKVTQSSRYLVKRTGEKVFLECVQDMDHENMFWYRQDPGLGLRLIYFSYDVKMKEKGDIPEGYSVSREKKERFSLILESASTNQTSMYLCASSFSLHEQYFGPGTRLTVT.

The J gene is TRBJ2-3, the V gene TRBV5-1; a possible D gene is TRBD2 (6 bases). The germline gives CDR1 SGHRS, CDR2 YFSETQ. The CDR3 is 15 residues long. The V end lost 1 base, the J end lost 1 base, and 10 bases lay between the germline ends. The CDR3 region is CASSLTGERTDTQYF. CDR3 in DNA: TGCGCCAGCAGCTTGACGGGGGAGCGCACAGATACGCAGTATTTT.

The chain uses TRBV3-1 (or the pseudogene TRBV3-2) and TRBJ2-1; 12 bases are shared with TRBD2. The CDR3 is 15 residues long. Germline lookup yields CDR1 LGHDT and CDR2 YNNKEL (reference sequence). With 0 bases clipped from V and 9 bases from J, the junction kept 3 bases outside the gene matches. The CDR3 nucleotides are TGTGCCAGCAGCCAAGAAGTGGGACTAGCGGGTGAGCAGTTCTTC. Encoded protein: CASSQEVGLAGEQFF.

This CDR3 reads CSASPNFSGNTIYF. CDR3 DNA: TGCAGTGCCAGTCCCAATTTCTCTGGAAACACCATATATTTT. The V and J genes are TRBV20-1 and TRBJ1-3; D ambiguous. V was trimmed by 6 bases and J by 0 bases, leaving 12 bases between them. Germline V CDR1 and CDR2: DFQATT, SNEGSKA (reference sequence). The CDR3 is made up of 14 amino acids.

This clone is a singleton in its sample. This rearrangement joins TRBV3-1 (or the pseudogene TRBV3-2) to TRBJ2-1, with 14 bases that match TRBD2. Trimming removed 10 bases from V and 9 bases from J; junction bases left unmatched: 8. This CDR3 region has 14 residues. The germline V gene encodes CDR1 LGHDT and CDR2 YNNKEL (reference sequence). This CDR3 is CATQGLAGVTEQFF. CDR3 nucleotide sequence: TGTGCCACCCAGGGACTAGCGGGGGTTACTGAGCAGTTCTTC.

The chain recombines TRBV6-5 with TRBJ2-7; D unresolved. The length of the CDR3 is 15 residues. The germline V gene encodes CDR1 MNHEY and CDR2 SVGAGI. Trimming stripped 0 bases from V and 1 base from J, with 10 bases between. The CDR3 region is CASSYSIRRSYEQYF. Here the CDR3 DNA reads TGTGCCAGCAGTTACTCGATTCGGAGATCCTACGAGCAGTACTTC.

Here the CDR3 reads CASSLATGFMNTEAFF. The CDR3 DNA sequence: TGCGCCAGCAGCTTGGCGACAGGGTTCATGAACACTGAAGCTTTCTTT. The chain recombines TRBV5-1 with TRBJ1-1; 7 bases are shared with TRBD1. Germline CDR1 reads SGHRS; CDR2 reads YFSETQ. J lost 0 bases, V lost 0 bases, and 5 bases had no gene match. The CDR3 covers 16 residues. The full variable domain, completed using reference TRBV5-1 and TRBJ1-1, is KAGVTQTPRYLIKTRGQQVTLSCSPISGHRSVSWYQQTPGQGLQFLFEYFSETQRNKGNFPGRFSGRQFSNSRSEMNVSTLELGDSALYLCASSLATGFMNTEAFFGQGTRLTVV.

The chain combines TRBV7-2 with TRBJ1-5; TRBD1 matches at 7 bases. The CDR3 spans 15 residues. The J segment lost 2 bases and the V segment lost 5 bases, leaving 6 bases of the junction unmatched. Germline CDR1 reads SGHTA; CDR2 reads FQGNSA. The CDR3 loop reads CASSRVGGGNQPQHF. Written as DNA, the CDR3 is TGTGCCAGCAGCCGGGTAGGGGGCGGCAATCAGCCCCAGCATTTT.